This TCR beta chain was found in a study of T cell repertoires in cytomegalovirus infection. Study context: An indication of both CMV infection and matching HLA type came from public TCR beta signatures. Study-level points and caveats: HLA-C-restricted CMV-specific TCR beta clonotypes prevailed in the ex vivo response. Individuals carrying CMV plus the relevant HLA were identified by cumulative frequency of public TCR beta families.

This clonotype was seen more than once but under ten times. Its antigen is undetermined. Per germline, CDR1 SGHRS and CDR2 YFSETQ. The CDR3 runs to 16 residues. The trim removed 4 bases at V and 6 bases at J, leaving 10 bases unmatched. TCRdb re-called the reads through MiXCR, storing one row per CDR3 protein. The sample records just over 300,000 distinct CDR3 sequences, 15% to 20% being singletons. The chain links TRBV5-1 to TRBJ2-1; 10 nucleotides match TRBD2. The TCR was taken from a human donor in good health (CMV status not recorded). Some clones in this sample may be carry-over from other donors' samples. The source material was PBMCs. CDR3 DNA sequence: TGCGCCAGCAGCCCCCTTAGCGGGGGGACAGGCAATGAGCAGTTCTTC. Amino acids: CASSPLSGGTGNEQFF.